These T cell receptor beta chains were read from a single sample in a study of T cells in Graves' hyperthyroidism and ophthalmopathy. TCRdb fed the multiplex PCR reads into MiXCR, producing one record per CDR3 protein. The table lists hundreds of thousands of distinct CDR3 sequences, roughly a sixth of them singletons, with approximately 15% in the top ten. Input material: blood. Receptors originate from a woman aged 45-60 years with Graves' hyperthyroidism that later progressed to Graves' ophthalmopathy. Both conserved end residues are trimmed from each CDR3.

v_call	j_call	cdr3_aa
TRBV2	TRBJ1-6	ASTVSGGRYNSPLH
TRBV30	TRBJ1-1	AWSVHSAIFNTEAF
TRBV5-1	TRBJ2-1	ASSSPTLAGGIENEQF
TRBV24-1	TRBJ1-4	ATSEEGTGKLF
TRBV9	TRBJ2-4	ASSVATDSNIQY
TRBV7-9	TRBJ2-7	ASSFPPGLTIEQY
TRBV24-1	TRBJ2-3	ATSEPTGRSRDTQY
TRBV30	TRBJ1-6	AWSVPDRDHSPLH
TRBV4-1	TRBJ2-1	ASSQDISRRISYNEQF
TRBV27	TRBJ1-5	ASSDLQGPSSPQH
TRBV12-5	TRBJ1-1	ASDPSGNTEAF
TRBV9	TRBJ2-7	ASSVGPTTTYEQY
TRBV7-9	TRBJ2-7	ASSGGGTVSYEQY
TRBV27	TRBJ1-2	ASSLKPPGPVNYGYT
TRBV4-2	TRBJ1-2	ASSQDMGGQGSLFYGYT
TRBV7-9	TRBJ2-3	ASSFETSTDTQY
TRBV18	TRBJ1-2	ASSPAGDRNYGYT
TRBV24-1	TRBJ2-5	ATSDLTSGEGETQY
TRBV5-1	TRBJ1-1	ASSSGVDEAF
TRBV29-1	TRBJ2-5	SVELLTSQETQY
TRBV6-1	TRBJ1-1	ATRGLPLPEAF
TRBV5-1	TRBJ1-4	ASSLTGGVPNEKLF
TRBV20-1	TRBJ1-1	SVEGGGTSLGGTEAF
TRBV3-1	TRBJ2-7	ASSPTRTGEPREQY
TRBV29-1	TRBJ1-1	SAEGGEAF
TRBV27	TRBJ1-2	ASGSGRSYGYT
TRBV7-9	TRBJ2-5	ASTKSGAQETQY
TRBV6-1	TRBJ1-5	ASSDQGVNQPQH
TRBV5-1	TRBJ2-7	ASSWGTGDYEQY
TRBV3-1	TRBJ1-4	ASSTPQGLNEKLF
TRBV9	TRBJ2-1	ASTQGPSGGHNEQF
TRBV6-1	TRBJ2-2	ASLRTGLGTGELF
TRBV7-6	TRBJ1-6	ASSLDGGGDSPLH
TRBV20-1	TRBJ1-2	SAERPGQGFGGYT
TRBV9	TRBJ1-2	ASSIRDSIYGYT
TRBV18	TRBJ2-2	ASSPSKGDTGELF
TRBV27	TRBJ1-5	ASSTGTGIDQPQH
TRBV6-6	TRBJ2-5	ASSYSMQIRETQY
TRBV20-1	TRBJ1-1	SASFFLGSYTEAF
TRBV7-6	TRBJ2-1	ASSLRANKNEQF
TRBV7-9	TRBJ1-1	ASSLMGTELNTEAF
TRBV7-9	TRBJ2-3	ASSLGGDYTDTQY
TRBV11-3	TRBJ1-1	ASSLGKGRNTEAF
TRBV11-2	TRBJ2-5	ASSPGQGTLETQY
TRBV11-3	TRBJ2-1	ASSPRRGNEQF